Below, one T cell receptor beta chain is given with its context. Its antigen is unidentified. This CDR3 spans 15 amino acids. With 2 bases clipped from V and 7 bases from J, the junction kept 4 bases outside the gene matches. Looked up from germline, CDR1 is KGHSH and CDR2 is LQKENI. The source of the sample is a study of T cell responses to AZD1222 COVID-19 vaccine. Study observations and caveats: After two AZD1222 doses, spike-specific TCR breadth and depth rose versus day 0. Only 5 to 7 AZD1222 recipients were seropositive at baseline.

The table came from immunoSEQ multiplex PCR; TCRdb's copy has only in-frame clones and leaves some out. Among about 100,000 clones listed, about 86% were seen once. This receptor was taken from an adult in good health. The chain links TRBV18 to TRBJ1-6, with TRBD1 matching over 8 bases. The source material was peripheral blood, sampled on day 0 of AZD1222 vaccination. The CDR3 nucleotides read TGTGCCAGCTCACCAATCCGACAGGGGAATTCACCCCTCCACTTT. Protein product: CASSPIRQGNSPLHF.